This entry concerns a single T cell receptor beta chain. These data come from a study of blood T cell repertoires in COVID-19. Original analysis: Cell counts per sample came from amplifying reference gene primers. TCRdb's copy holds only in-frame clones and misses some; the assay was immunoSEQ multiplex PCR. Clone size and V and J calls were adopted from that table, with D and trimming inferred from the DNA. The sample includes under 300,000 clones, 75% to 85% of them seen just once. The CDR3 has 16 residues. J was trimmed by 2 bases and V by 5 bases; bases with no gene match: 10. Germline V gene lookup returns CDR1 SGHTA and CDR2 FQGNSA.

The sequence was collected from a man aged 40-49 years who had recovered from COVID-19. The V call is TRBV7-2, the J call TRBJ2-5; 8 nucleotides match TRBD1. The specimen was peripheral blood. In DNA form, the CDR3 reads TGTGCCAGCAGCCCTTCAGGACAGGGTGAGCAAGAGACCCAGTACTTC. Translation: CASSPSGQGEQETQYF.